This TCR beta chain was found in a study of blood T cell repertoires in COVID-19. V lost 4 bases to trimming and J lost 2 bases; unmatched junction nucleotides: 11. Germline lookup yields CDR1 LGHNA and CDR2 YSLEER. The length of the CDR3 is 17 residues. In the original analysis: The assay estimated nucleated cells by amplifying reference gene primers. This table comes from immunoSEQ multiplex PCR, and its TCRdb copy is limited to in-frame clones, with some not included. V and J calls and clone size are copied from that table; D and trimming were computed from the DNA. The data show just over 650,000 clones, about nine tenths seen once.

This sequence was found in a woman aged 18-35 years with acute or convalescent COVID-19. Sample: peripheral blood. The genes are TRBV4-3 and TRBJ1-3, with 7 bases identical to TRBD1. CDR3 residues: CASSPWGTGATGNTIYF. CDR3 nucleotide sequence: TGCGCCAGCAGCCCCTGGGGTACAGGGGCCACTGGAAACACCATATATTTT.